These 21 T cell receptor beta chains originate from one sample sequenced in a study of human T cells and chemical hapten exposure. Documented time point: pre-sensitization, week 0. The treatment was: therapeutic diphenylcyclopropenone sensitization with weekly scalp DPC. TCRdb processed the RACE reads anew with MiXCR; each CDR3 protein has one entry. Of around 200,000 distinct CDR3 sequences in the sample, around 30% were seen once. The input for sequencing was whole blood, taken in connection with sensitization to the hapten diphenylcyclopropenone (DPC). The receptors shown here come from a woman younger than 45 with alopecia areata. Some clones in this sample may be carry-over from other donors' samples.

The V gene is TRBV9, the J gene TRBJ2-7, with a possible D match to TRBD2 (5 bases). V lost 3 bases to trimming and J lost 1 base, with 11 bases between them. From germline, CDR1 is SGDLS and CDR2 YYNGEE. This CDR3 spans 14 amino acids. The CDR3 protein is CASSAGDQSYEQYF. CDR3 DNA sequence: TGTGCCAGCAGCGCCGGGGATCAATCCTACGAGCAGTACTTC.

This clonotype showed up just a few times. The chain couples TRBV29-1 to TRBJ1-5; D perhaps matches TRBD1 (5 bases). V was trimmed by 4 bases and J by 7 bases, leaving 14 bases between them. Germline V gene sequence: CDR1 SQVTM, CDR2 ANQGSEA. The CDR3 loop spans 13 amino acids. This CDR3 is CSVGTGPGQPQHF. The CDR3 DNA reads as TGCAGCGTTGGAACAGGCCCCGGGCAGCCCCAGCATTTT.

This clonotype was seen only a few times. The chain's CDR3 is CASSQDNQPQHF. CDR3 DNA: TGTGCCAGCAGCCAAGATAATCAGCCCCAGCATTTT. The chain links TRBV4-2 to TRBJ1-5; D call uncertain. The V and J ends lost 0 bases and 4 bases respectively, with 1 base between them. Germline loops: CDR1 LGHNA, CDR2 YNFKEQ. The CDR3 totals 12 residues.

The chain joins TRBV6-2 or TRBV6-3 to TRBJ1-5; 7 nucleotides match TRBD1. CDR1 is MNHEY and CDR2 is SVGEGT in the germline V gene. There are 16 residues in the CDR3. J was trimmed by 7 bases and V by 3 bases; bases with no gene match: 12. The CDR3 nucleotides read TGTGCCAGCAGTTATCCAGCCCTACAGGGGTACCAGCCCCAGCATTTT. It translates to CASSYPALQGYQPQHF.

The rearrangement links TRBV2 to TRBJ2-1; TRBD1 agrees at 11 bases. The junction had 10 bases not matched to a gene; V was cut back by 4 bases and J by 5 bases. Germline V gene sequence: CDR1 SNHLY, CDR2 FYNNEI. The CDR3 runs to 17 residues. The CDR3 region has the DNA TGTGCCAGCAGTGTACGGACAGGGGGCTGGGGTAACAATGAGCAGTTCTTC. Amino acids: CASSVRTGGWGNNEQFF.

This clonotype was counted only a few times. The chain has TRBV9 and TRBJ2-3; the match to TRBD2 covers 9 bases. This CDR3 is built from 18 residues. J was trimmed by 0 bases and V by 0 bases; bases with no gene match: 8. The germline V gene has CDR1 SGDLS and CDR2 YYNGEE. This CDR3 reads CASSVDPGAGGSTDTQYF. The CDR3 DNA reads as TGTGCCAGCAGCGTAGACCCCGGAGCGGGGGGTAGCACAGATACGCAGTATTTT.

There are a few counts of this clonotype. The J gene is TRBJ2-7, the V gene TRBV29-1; the D gene is possibly TRBD2 (5 bases). The V gene's germline CDR1 is SQVTM and CDR2 ANQGSEA. Between the trimmed V and J ends, which lost 8 bases and 5 bases, there was a span of 13 bases. CDR3 size: 11 residues. The CDR3, as DNA: TGCAGCATAGCGACTTTGGACGAGCAGTACTTC. Protein sequence: CSIATLDEQYF.

The rearrangement links TRBV5-1 to TRBJ1-2; D may be TRBD1 (5 bases). This CDR3 has 14 amino acids. CDR1 is SGHRS and CDR2 is YFSETQ in the germline V gene. Trimming shortened V by 7 bases and J by 2 bases, and 15 bases separated the two germline ends. The CDR3 loop is CASWGGTANYGYTF. In nucleotides, the CDR3 is TGCGCCAGCTGGGGAGGGACGGCGAACTATGGCTACACCTTC.

The rearrangement links TRBV30 to TRBJ1-2; a weak D match, TRBD1 (6 bases). V shed 4 bases and J shed 8 bases, with 23 bases lying between them. Germline assignment: CDR1 GTSNPN and CDR2 SVGIG (reference sequence). The CDR3 length is 15 residues. CDR3 DNA: TGTGCCTGGATCAATGTTGGGGGCAGTTCGGGAGGCTACACCTTC. It encodes CAWINVGGSSGGYTF.

This clonotype came up a few times. This chain joins TRBV7-3 and TRBJ2-3; D remains ambiguous. This CDR3 spans 13 amino acids. With 5 bases removed from V and 4 bases from J, the gap between germline ends came to 10 bases. Per the germline V gene, CDR1 is SGHTA and CDR2 is FQGTGA. CDR3 residues: CASSTSYSDTQYF. Written as DNA, the CDR3 is TGTGCCAGCAGCACTTCCTATTCAGATACGCAGTATTTT. Complete variable domain (other parts from reference TRBV7-3 and TRBJ2-3): GAGVSQTPSNKVTEKGKYVELRCDPISGHTALYWYRQSLGQGPEFLIYFQGTGAADDSGLPNDRFFAVRPEGSVSTLKIQRTERGDSAVYLCASSTSYSDTQYFGPGTRLTVL.

The V call is TRBV20-1, the J call TRBJ2-5, with 8 bases that match TRBD1. Germline-derived CDR1 and CDR2 are DFQATT and SNEGSKA (reference sequence). After removal of 1 base from V and 5 bases from J, the junction contained 6 bases not matched to a gene. CDR3 length: 14 residues. In nucleotides, the CDR3 is TGCAGTGCTAGAGGAAGCAGGGGGCTTGAGACCCAGTACTTC. Protein: CSARGSRGLETQYF.

The rearrangement uses TRBV20-1 and TRBJ2-7; 9 positions match TRBD2. The germline V gene encodes CDR1 DFQATT and CDR2 SNEGSKA (reference sequence). The CDR3 spans 15 residues. The trim removed 6 bases at V and 3 bases at J, leaving 12 bases unmatched. The CDR3 bases are TGCAGTGCCCGGAGAGGTTCTAGCGGGAACTACGAGCAGTACTTC. Translating it yields CSARRGSSGNYEQYF.

This clonotype showed up just a few times. The rearrangement joins TRBV29-1 to TRBJ1-2, with unresolved D. The CDR3 extends over 13 amino acids. CDR1 and CDR2 (germline): SQVTM, ANQGSEA. V was pared by 6 bases and J by 4 bases, with 15 bases between. The CDR3 region is CSVPPDGTYGYTF. Here the CDR3 DNA reads TGCAGCGTACCACCGGACGGCACCTATGGCTACACCTTC.

The J gene is TRBJ2-3, the V gene TRBV24-1, with D possibly matching TRBD2 (7 bases). The CDR3 contains 17 residues. Trimming pared 2 bases from V and 2 bases from J, leaving 16 bases between. Germline values: CDR1 KGHDR, CDR2 SFDVKD. CDR3 DNA: TGTGCCACCAGTGATTATACTGGGGGGGCGGACACAGATACGCAGTATTTT. This gives the protein CATSDYTGGADTDTQYF.

This chain uses TRBV10-3 with TRBJ2-5; 7 bases align to TRBD2. J was trimmed by 3 bases and V by 10 bases; bases with no gene match: 5. Germline CDR1 reads ENHRY; CDR2 reads SYGVKD. The CDR3 runs 12 residues. CDR3 nucleotide sequence: TGTGCCACCGTTCGGGGGGAAGAGACCCAGTACTTC. This sequence encodes CATVRGEETQYF.

This rearrangement joins TRBV20-1 to TRBJ2-1; D could derive from TRBD1 or TRBD2 (7 bases each). Per germline, CDR1 DFQATT and CDR2 SNEGSKA (reference sequence). Trimming removed 6 bases from V and 0 bases from J, with 15 bases in between. The CDR3 runs to 15 residues. The CDR3 DNA reads as TGCAGTGCAGACAGCGGGGACAGCTCCTACAATGAGCAGTTCTTC. Translated: CSADSGDSSYNEQFF.

The rearrangement links TRBV28 to TRBJ2-2; possibly TRBD1 or TRBD2 for D (5 bases each). CDR1 is MDHEN and CDR2 is SYDVKM in the germline V gene. The CDR3 has 15 amino acids. Trimming took 8 bases from V and 1 from J, leaving 14 bases between them. Here the CDR3 reads CASSSGSLNTGELFF. In nucleotides, the CDR3 is TGTGCCAGCTCCTCAGGGAGCTTGAACACCGGGGAGCTGTTTTTT.

The chain carries TRBV28 and TRBJ2-5; 7 bases line up with TRBD1. From germline, CDR1 is MDHEN and CDR2 SYDVKM. Unmatched junction bases numbered 10, after V lost 5 bases and J lost 1 base. There are 16 residues in the CDR3. The CDR3, as DNA: TGTGCCAGCAGTCCATACCTCCGGGACAGCCAAGAGACCCAGTACTTC. As protein: CASSPYLRDSQETQYF.

The gene calls are TRBV18 and TRBJ2-1; 7 bases are shared with TRBD2. Germline V CDR1 and CDR2: KGHSH, LQKENI. V was pared by 2 bases and J by 0 bases, with 10 bases of the junction left unmatched. The CDR3 length is 18 residues. In DNA form, the CDR3 reads TGTGCCAGCTCACCATATAGACTAGCCGTTAGCTCCTACAATGAGCAGTTCTTC. Translated, it gives CASSPYRLAVSSYNEQFF. Full variable domain (rest looked up from reference TRBV18 and TRBJ2-1): NAGVMQNPRHLVRRRGQEARLRCSPMKGHSHVYWYRQLPEEGLKFMVYLQKENIIDESGMPKERFSAEFPKEGPSILRIQQVVRGDSAAYFCASSPYRLAVSSYNEQFFGPGTRLTVL.

This clonotype was counted only a few times. The J gene is TRBJ1-2, the V gene TRBV6-5; the D is unclear. The V end lost 2 bases, the J end lost 1 base, and 8 bases lay between the germline ends. The CDR3 has 14 amino acids. From germline, CDR1 is MNHEY and CDR2 SVGAGI. The chain's CDR3 is CASSYASINYGYTF. The CDR3 DNA reads TGTGCCAGCAGTTACGCGAGTATTAACTATGGCTACACCTTC.

This clonotype was recorded a few times. The V gene is TRBV2, the J gene TRBJ1-6, with D possibly being TRBD1 (5 bases). Germline CDR1 SNHLY, CDR2 FYNNEI. The CDR3 length is 17 residues. Trimming cost V 7 bases and J 1 base, with 17 bases left between them. In DNA, the CDR3 is TGTGCCAGCAAAGCTGGGGGTCCTGGATCCTATAATTCACCCCTCCACTTT. It encodes CASKAGGPGSYNSPLHF.